The 16 T cell receptor beta chains listed next were all sequenced from one sample in a study of blood T cell repertoires in COVID-19. The assay was immunoSEQ multiplex PCR, and TCRdb's table has in-frame clones only and misses some. The sample consists of a few hundred thousand clones, 80% to 90% of them appearing once. The sample comprised PBMCs or T cells enriched from blood (not recorded which). The receptors come from a man aged 18 to 29 who had recovered from COVID-19.

The chain recombines TRBV7-9 with TRBJ2-1; 10 bases fit TRBD1. The CDR3 consists of 19 residues. The V gene's germline CDR1 is SEHNR and CDR2 FQNEAQ (reference sequence). Trimming at V came to 4 bases and at J to 0 bases, leaving 12 bases not matched to a gene. Here the CDR3 reads CASSYRTGGSGSSYNEQFF. The DNA of the CDR3 is TGTGCCAGCAGCTACCGGACAGGGGGAAGCGGAAGCTCCTACAATGAGCAGTTCTTC.

The chain is built from TRBV19 and TRBJ2-1; D is unclear. The CDR3 is 15 amino acids. Germline V CDR1 and CDR2: LNHDA, SQIVND (reference sequence). The V end lost 3 bases, the J end lost 0 bases, and 9 bases lay between the germline ends. CDR3 DNA: TGTGCCAGTAGTATGAGGCAGAGCTCCTACAATGAGCAGTTCTTC. Translated: CASSMRQSSYNEQFF. The variable domain in full, completed from reference TRBV19 and TRBJ2-1, reads DGGITQSPKYLFRKEGQNVTLSCEQNLNHDAMYWYRQDPGQGLRLIYYSQIVNDFQKGDIAEGYSVSREKKESFPLTVTSAQKNPTAFYLCASSMRQSSYNEQFFGPGTRLTVL.

The rearrangement joins TRBV4-3 to TRBJ1-6; TRBD1 agrees at 9 bases. The CDR3 consists of 15 residues. CDR1 LGHNA and CDR2 YSLEER come from the germline V gene. V was pared by 3 bases and J by 9 bases, with 6 bases of the junction left unmatched. In nucleotides, the CDR3 is TGCGCCAGCAGCCAGCCGGGACAGGGTTTTTCACCCCTCCACTTT. It specifies CASSQPGQGFSPLHF.

This CDR3 reads CATGQGGAGANVLTF. The DNA for the CDR3 is TGTGCCACCGGACAGGGAGGTGCTGGGGCCAACGTCCTGACTTTC. The V gene is TRBV30, the J gene TRBJ2-6; 8 nucleotides line up with TRBD1. Germline loops: CDR1 GTSNPN, CDR2 SVGIG (reference sequence). CDR3 length: 15 amino acids. The ends lost 8 bases at V and 2 bases at J; junction bases unmatched: 8.

In nucleotides, the CDR3 is TGCGCCAGCAGCCAAGCTAACAGGGAGACCCAGTACTTC. Its protein product is CASSQANRETQYF. The chain couples TRBV4-1 to TRBJ2-5, with D possibly being TRBD1 (5 bases). Germline values: CDR1 MGHRA, CDR2 YSYEKL. V was cut by 1 base and J by 5 bases, with 8 bases left in between. This CDR3 has 13 amino acids.

In this sample, this clone turned up a few times. This chain uses TRBV11-2 with TRBJ2-7; D may be TRBD1 (6 bases). Looked up from germline, CDR1 is SGHAT and CDR2 is FQNNGV. V lost 0 bases to trimming and J lost 2 bases, with 14 bases between them. This CDR3 has 16 residues. The CDR3 nucleotides are TGTGCCAGCAGCTTAGACCTAGCAGGGGTGGCCTACGAGCAGTACTTC. Protein sequence: CASSLDLAGVAYEQYF.

The V and J genes are TRBV4-1 and TRBJ1-4; 7 bases match TRBD1. Germline trimming cut 4 bases from V and 4 bases from J; bases unmatched to any gene: 3. The germline V gene encodes CDR1 MGHRA and CDR2 YSYEKL. This CDR3 has 14 amino acids. The CDR3 here is CASSRTGYNEKLFF. The CDR3 region has the DNA TGCGCCAGCAGCCGGACAGGTTATAATGAAAAACTGTTTTTT.

J is TRBJ1-3 and V is TRBV29-1; 8 bases match TRBD1. CDR1 and CDR2 (germline): SQVTM, ANQGSEA. CDR3 length: 15 residues. Losses at the gene ends were 6 bases for V and 4 bases for J; bases not matched to a gene: 11. CDR3 residues: CSVQQGGRGGNTIYF. For the CDR3, the DNA is TGCAGCGTACAACAGGGGGGTCGGGGAGGAAACACCATATATTTT.

This chain links TRBV5-1 with TRBJ2-7; D is ambiguous. Germline CDR1 is SGHRS and CDR2 is YFSETQ. Trimming stripped 7 bases from V and 0 bases from J, with 14 bases between. There are 14 residues in the CDR3. The CDR3: CASGDPLSSYEQYF. Here the CDR3 DNA reads TGCGCCAGCGGAGACCCGCTAAGCTCCTACGAGCAGTACTTC.

V usage is TRBV7-2 and J usage is TRBJ2-7; a possible D gene is TRBD1 (5 bases). The CDR3 has 14 amino acids. Germline V gene data show CDR1 as SGHTA and CDR2 as FQGNSA. V was shortened by 5 bases and J by 0 bases, with 11 bases between the two germline ends. CDR3 nucleotides: TGTGCCAGCAGCCCTGGTAGGGGCTCCTACGAGCAGTACTTC. It specifies CASSPGRGSYEQYF.

The chain links TRBV9 to TRBJ2-1; 8 nucleotides line up with TRBD2. Trimming removed 4 bases from V and 7 bases from J; junction bases left unmatched: 10. Germline V CDR1 and CDR2: SGDLS, YYNGEE. The length of the CDR3 is 15 residues. DNA of the CDR3: TGTGCCAGCAGCACAGACGGGGGGGCTCTGAATGAGCAGTTCTTC. It specifies CASSTDGGALNEQFF.

This sequence joins TRBV19 and TRBJ1-2, with TRBD1 matching 8 bases. Germline CDR1 LNHDA, CDR2 SQIVND (reference sequence). The CDR3 length is 13 residues. With 7 bases clipped from V and 8 bases from J, the junction kept 9 bases outside the gene matches. CDR3 DNA: TGTGCCAGTAAAACTCAGGGGGCTACGGGCTACACCTTC. This codes for CASKTQGATGYTF.

This clone was picked up one time. This chain connects TRBV3-1 (or the pseudogene TRBV3-2) to TRBJ2-1, with D tentatively TRBD2 (6 bases). Between the trimmed V and J ends, which lost 5 bases and 0 bases, there was a span of 17 bases. This CDR3 has 17 residues. Germline V lookup: CDR1 LGHDT, CDR2 YNNKEL (reference sequence). The CDR3 here is CASSSTGPGSSYNEQFF. Here the CDR3 DNA reads TGTGCCAGCAGCTCTACTGGGCCCGGGAGCTCCTACAATGAGCAGTTCTTC.

The rearrangement joins TRBV2 to TRBJ1-5; 7 bases fit TRBD1. The CDR3 consists of 14 residues. The V and J ends lost 5 bases and 5 bases, in that order; junction bases with no gene match: 6. CDR1 is SNHLY and CDR2 is FYNNEI in the germline V gene. The CDR3 region has the DNA TGTGCCAGCAGTAAGACAGGGAGGTATCAGCCCCAGCATTTT. Translated, it gives CASSKTGRYQPQHF.

J is TRBJ1-5 and V is TRBV5-4, with unresolved D. This CDR3 is 13 amino acids long. Per the germline V gene, CDR1 is SGHNT and CDR2 is YYREEE (reference sequence). The V end was cut by 10 bases, the J end by 3 bases, with 14 bases between. The CDR3 spells CAWRAGVNQPQHF. In DNA form, the CDR3 reads TGTGCCTGGAGGGCCGGAGTCAATCAGCCCCAGCATTTT.

The CDR3 loop is CASSQTPSGSPETQYF. The CDR3 region has the DNA TGTGCCAGCAGCCAAACCCCCAGCGGGAGCCCAGAGACCCAGTACTTC. V usage is TRBV14 and J usage is TRBJ2-5; TRBD2 matches 8 bases. Germline-derived CDR1 and CDR2 are SGHDN and FVKESK. The CDR3 covers 16 residues. With 2 bases clipped from V and 4 bases from J, the junction kept 9 bases outside the gene matches.